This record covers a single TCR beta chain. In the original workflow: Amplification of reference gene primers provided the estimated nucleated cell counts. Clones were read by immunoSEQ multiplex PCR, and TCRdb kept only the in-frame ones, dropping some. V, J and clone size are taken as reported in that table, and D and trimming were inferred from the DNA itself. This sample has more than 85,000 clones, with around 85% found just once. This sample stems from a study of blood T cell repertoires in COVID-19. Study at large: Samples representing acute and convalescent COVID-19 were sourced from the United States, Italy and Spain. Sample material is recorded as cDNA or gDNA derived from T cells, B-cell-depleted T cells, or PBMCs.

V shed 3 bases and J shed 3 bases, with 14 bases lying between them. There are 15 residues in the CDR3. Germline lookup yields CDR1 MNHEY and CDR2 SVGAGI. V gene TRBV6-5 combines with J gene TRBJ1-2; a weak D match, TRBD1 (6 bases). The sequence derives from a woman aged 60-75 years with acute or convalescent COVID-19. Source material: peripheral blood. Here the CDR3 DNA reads TGTGCCAGCAGTTATGCGGGGGCGGCAGACTATGGCTACACCTTC. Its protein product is CASSYAGAADYGYTF.